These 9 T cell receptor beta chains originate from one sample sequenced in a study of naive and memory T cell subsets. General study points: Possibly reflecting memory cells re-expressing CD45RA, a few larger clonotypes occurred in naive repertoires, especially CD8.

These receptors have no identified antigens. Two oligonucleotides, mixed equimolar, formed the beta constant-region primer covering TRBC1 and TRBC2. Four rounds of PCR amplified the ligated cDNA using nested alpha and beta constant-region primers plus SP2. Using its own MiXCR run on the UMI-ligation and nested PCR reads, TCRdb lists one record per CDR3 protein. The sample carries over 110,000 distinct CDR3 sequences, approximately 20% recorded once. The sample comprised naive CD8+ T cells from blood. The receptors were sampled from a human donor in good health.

CDR3 in amino acids: CSARLSGGSNYGYTF. CDR3 DNA: TGCAGTGCTAGACTTTCAGGGGGTTCTAACTATGGCTACACCTTC. The gene calls are TRBV20-1 and TRBJ1-2; TRBD1 matches 7 bases. V was pared by 2 bases and J by 0 bases, with 6 bases of the junction left unmatched. The CDR3 length is 15 residues. Germline V gene lookup returns CDR1 DFQATT and CDR2 SNEGSKA (reference sequence).

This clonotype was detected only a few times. The CDR3 loop is CSADDVGTEAFF. CDR3 in DNA: TGCAGTGCTGACGATGTTGGCACTGAAGCTTTCTTT. The chain couples TRBV20-1 to TRBJ1-1; D is unresolved. The CDR3 length is 12 residues. The V gene lost 5 bases and the J gene lost 4 bases, with 11 bases spanning the gap. Germline values: CDR1 DFQATT, CDR2 SNEGSKA (reference sequence).

The CDR3 coding sequence is TGTGCCAGCAGCACCTATGAGCAGTTCTTC. It translates to CASSTYEQFF. This chain connects TRBV28 to TRBJ2-1; D gene unclear. The V gene lost 6 bases and the J gene lost 8 bases, with 5 bases spanning the gap. CDR1 is MDHEN, CDR2 SYDVKM, per germline. The CDR3 is made up of 10 amino acids.

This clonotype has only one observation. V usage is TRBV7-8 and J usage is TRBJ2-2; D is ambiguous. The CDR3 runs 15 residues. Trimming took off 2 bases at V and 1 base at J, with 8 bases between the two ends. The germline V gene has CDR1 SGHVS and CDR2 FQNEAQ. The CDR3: CASSLIGENTGELFF. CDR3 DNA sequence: TGTGCCAGCAGCTTAATTGGGGAGAACACCGGGGAGCTGTTTTTT.

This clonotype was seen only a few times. The CDR3 reads CASSLETGALAYEQYF. The CDR3 bases are TGTGCCAGCAGCTTGGAGACAGGGGCCTTAGCCTACGAGCAGTACTTC. The chain combines TRBV7-6 with TRBJ2-7; 8 nucleotides match TRBD1. Unmatched junction bases numbered 9, after V lost 3 bases and J lost 2 bases. CDR3 length: 16 residues. CDR1 is SGHVS, CDR2 FNYEAQ, per germline. The variable domain in full, completed from reference TRBV7-6 and TRBJ2-7, reads GAGVSQSPRYKVTKRGQDVALRCDPISGHVSLYWYRQALGQGPEFLTYFNYEAQQDKSGLPNDRFSAERPEGSISTLTIQRTEQRDSAMYRCASSLETGALAYEQYFGPGTRLTVT.

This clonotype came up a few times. CDR3 loop: CASSLGTSGTSSYEQYF. Written as DNA, the CDR3 is TGTGCCAGCAGTTTAGGGACTAGCGGTACGAGCTCCTACGAGCAGTACTTC. This rearrangement joins TRBV28 to TRBJ2-7; 11 bases line up with TRBD2. Germline V gene sequence: CDR1 MDHEN, CDR2 SYDVKM. V shed 2 bases and J 0 bases; nucleotides not matched to a gene: 6. The CDR3 is 17 residues long.

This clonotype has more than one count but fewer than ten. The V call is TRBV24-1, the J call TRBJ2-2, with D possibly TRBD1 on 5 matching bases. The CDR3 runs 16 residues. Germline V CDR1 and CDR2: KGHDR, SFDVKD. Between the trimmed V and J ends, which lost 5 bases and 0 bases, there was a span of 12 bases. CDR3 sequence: CATSGWGLSNTGELFF. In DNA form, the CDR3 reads TGTGCCACCAGTGGATGGGGCCTATCGAACACCGGGGAGCTGTTTTTT.

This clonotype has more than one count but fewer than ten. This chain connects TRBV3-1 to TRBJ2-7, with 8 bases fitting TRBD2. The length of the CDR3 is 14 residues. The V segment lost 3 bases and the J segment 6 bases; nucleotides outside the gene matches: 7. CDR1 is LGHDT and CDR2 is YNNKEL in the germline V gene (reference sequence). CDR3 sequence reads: CASSHIAGLGEQYF. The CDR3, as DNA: TGTGCCAGCAGCCACATAGCGGGACTCGGCGAGCAGTACTTC.

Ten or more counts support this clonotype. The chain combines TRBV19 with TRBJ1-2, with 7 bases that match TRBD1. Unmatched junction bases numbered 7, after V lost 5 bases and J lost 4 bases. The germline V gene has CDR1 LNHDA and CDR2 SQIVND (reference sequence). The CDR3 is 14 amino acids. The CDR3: CASSPNRGVYGYTF. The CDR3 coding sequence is TGTGCCAGTAGTCCGAACAGGGGTGTCTATGGCTACACCTTC.